The entry that follows covers one T cell receptor (beta chain) sequence. Distinct nucleotide sequences in the sample also encode this CDR3. Template for every sorted-subset replicate PCR totaled approximately 200 ng DNA, 25,000 to 30,000 T cell genomes. The protocol was immunoSEQ multiplex PCR, while the TCRdb copy is restricted to in-frame clones and leaves out a portion. The table records 1.5 million to 2.5 million clones, about 95% of them present only once. CD45RO negativity and positive selection for CCR7 defined naive CD8 cells, a population that excluded terminally differentiated effector memory CD45RA+ cells. Only Caucasian adults living in Nashville, Tennessee made up the donor group. The data belong to a study of shared clonotypes between healthy human individuals. Study overall: In total, the donors were a couple of women and a few men aged 18 to 49.

Sequencing was done on a sample of naive CD8+ T cells sorted from blood. This receptor was identified in a man younger than 35 in good health.

CDR3 sequence: CASSATGTGELFF. The CDR3 DNA reads as TGTGCCAGCAGTGCGACAGGCACCGGGGAGCTGTTTTTT. The J gene is TRBJ2-2, the V gene TRBV27; maybe TRBD1 (6 bases). CDR1 and CDR2 (germline): MNHEY, SMNVEV (reference sequence). With 5 bases removed from V and 4 bases from J, the gap between germline ends came to 8 bases. This CDR3 contains 13 residues.